This section outlines one TCR beta chain sequence together with its context. This receptor's antigen is unknown. No base-level quality is on record; no much larger clone is a single base apart. The data derive from a study of OX40 agonist ivuxolimab in advanced cancers. As for the study more broadly: Ivuxolimab was a fully human IgG2 agonistic monoclonal antibody targeting the costimulatory receptor OX40 (CD134). Peripheral TCRbeta sequencing aimed to test whether ivuxolimab altered TCR sequence diversity and caused clonal T-cell expansion. Prior anti-PD-1, anti-PD-L1 or anti-CTLA-4 therapy was permitted, and checkpoint inhibitors had been received by around 40% of dose-escalation patients. Intravenous ivuxolimab was administered to patients every 2 weeks at six dose levels: 0.01, 0.1, 0.3, 1.5, 3 and 10 mg/kg. The paper reports the monotherapy dose-escalation portion (N of about 56 patients) of the phase I ivuxolimab trial. The dose-escalation cohort was 82.7% male with a mean age of approximately 59 years, ranging from roughly 23 to 90. Of the approximately 50 dose-escalation patients, hepatocellular carcinoma was present in some 19, melanoma in approximately 15, renal cell carcinoma in 9 and head and neck cancer in 9. Partial responses occurred in three dose-escalation patients, of whom one had hepatocellular carcinoma and two had cutaneous melanoma. The paper's findings and limits, for the study overall: Low levels of normalized T-cell clonal expansion were also seen in some patients who did not respond. After ivuxolimab, CD8+ T cells had more expanded clones than CD4+ T cells on average. Clonal expansion of both CD4+ and CD8+ blood T cells was observed from baseline to week 6 at doses 0.1 to 3.0 mg/kg. The antigen specificity of the peripheral T cells that underwent clonal expansion was not determined. In the 0.1-3.0 mg/kg groups, partial responders were among the patients with the lowest normalized peripheral clonal expansion, particularly in CD8+ T cells.

V sheds 4 bases and J sheds 5 bases, leaving 5 bases between their ends. The CDR3 contains 12 residues, cysteine and phenylalanine counted. Kept here is only the CDR3 DNA, which spans 36 bases and is read in frame from base 1. Reading the germline V gene gives CDR1 SGHAT and CDR2 FQNNGV. Genomic DNA was extracted from sorted cells for sequencing of the TCRbeta CDR3 region. TCRbeta CDR3 regions were sequenced using the immunoSEQ Assay. Drawn from immuneACCESS, this table holds only the in-frame rearrangements with V and J called that TCRdb kept. Clones are partly lost; checked studies trace under half to an unresolved V gene and leave the rest unexplained. This sample holds over 60,000 clones; 84% were observed only once. The ten most abundant clones make up less than 2.5% of the sample. The trial excluded patients who had a history of autoimmune disease or who were on systemic immunosuppression. Peripheral blood for TCR sequencing was collected from all dose cohorts at baseline, on cycle 4 day 1, and on cycle 7 day 1. Samples came from an open-label, multicenter, first-in-human phase I dose-escalation trial of ivuxolimab. Adults with locally advanced or metastatic melanoma, renal cell carcinoma, hepatocellular carcinoma or head and neck squamous cell carcinoma were enrolled in the trial. CD4+ and CD8+ T cells were sorted separately from peripheral blood before TCR sequencing.

The sequence links TRBV11-2 to TRBJ2-2; no D gene is confidently identified. The sequence derives from an adult with an advanced solid tumor such as melanoma, head and neck, liver or kidney cancer. The specimen comprised CD4+ or CD8+ T cells sorted from blood, sampled in a trial of the OX40 agonist ivuxolimab. CDR3 loop: CASSYFTGELFF. The nucleotide sequence is TGTGCCAGCAGCTACTTTACCGGGGAGCTGTTTTTT. This CDR3, with the reference TRBV11-2 and TRBJ2-2 proteins standing in past its ends, gives the full variable domain EAGVAQSPRYKIIEKRQSVAFWCNPISGHATLYWYQQILGQGPKLLIQFQNNGVVDDSQLPKDRFSAERLKGVDSTLKIQPAKLEDSAVYLCASSYFTGELFFGEGSRLTVL.